The present entry profiles one T cell receptor (beta chain) with its context. This entry belongs to a study of blood T cell repertoires in COVID-19. Study context: Sample material is recorded as cDNA or gDNA derived from T cells, B-cell-depleted T cells, or PBMCs.

How the authors handled the data: Reference gene primer amplification gave nucleated cell count estimates. Sequencing was performed with immunoSEQ multiplex PCR; in TCRdb, only in-frame clones are kept and a portion is missing. V and J calls and clone size are copied from that table; D and trimming were computed from the DNA. The profile shows roughly 120,000 clones, over 75% of them singletons. Germline-derived CDR1 and CDR2 are MNHEY and SVGAGI. Trimming stripped 6 bases from V and 4 bases from J, with 13 bases between. This CDR3 region has 13 residues. Sequencing used peripheral blood. The V and J genes are TRBV6-5 and TRBJ2-7, with D possibly being TRBD2 (6 bases). The sequence came from a man aged 50 to 60 with acute or convalescent COVID-19. The CDR3 protein is CASREGSRYEQYF. As DNA, the CDR3 is TGTGCCAGCAGGGAGGGCTCGCGGTACGAGCAGTACTTC.